The 7 T cell receptor beta chains below were found in one sample sequenced in a study of blood T cells in healthy people across ages. A second PCR of 7 to 11 cycles used a sample-barcoded 5' primer and a J-beta primer mix. TCRdb called the 5' RACE reads again in MiXCR, with one record for every CDR3 protein. The table lists approximately 670,000 distinct CDR3 sequences, 40% to 50% of them singletons. Sequencing input: blood. These receptors originate from a man at least 80 years old in good health.

V and J are TRBV14 and TRBJ2-1; 13 positions agree with TRBD2. Unmatched junction bases numbered 4, after V lost 1 base and J lost 7 bases. This CDR3 has 16 residues. Germline values: CDR1 SGHDN, CDR2 FVKESK. This CDR3 is CASSQGTSGRLNEQFF. CDR3 nucleotide sequence: TGTGCCAGCAGCCAAGGGACTAGCGGGAGATTAAATGAGCAGTTCTTC.

With regard to this clonotype: Sequence at one end of the junction differs from germline and may be a read error. The genes are TRBV29-1 and TRBJ2-6; possibly TRBD1 for D (5 bases). CDR1 and CDR2 from the germline V gene are SQVTM and ANQGSEA. The CDR3 is 14 residues long. The CDR3 DNA sequence: TGCAGCGTTGAAGATAACTCTGGGGCCACCGTCCTGACTTTC. This encodes CSVEDNSGATVLTF.

The J gene is TRBJ2-5, the V gene TRBV30; D may be TRBD1 (6 bases). V was shortened by 3 bases and J by 7 bases, with 24 bases between the two germline ends. The CDR3 spans 16 residues. CDR1 and CDR2 from the germline V gene are GTSNPN and SVGIG (reference sequence). CDR3 sequence: CAWSLGGGREVGTQYF. Written as DNA, the CDR3 is TGTGCCTGGAGCCTTGGTGGGGGCAGGGAAGTAGGGACCCAGTACTTC.

This clonotype was seen a few times. This chain connects TRBV6-2 or TRBV6-3 to TRBJ2-5; TRBD2 matches at 15 bases. Per the germline V gene, CDR1 is MNHEY and CDR2 is SVGEGT. This CDR3 is built from 18 residues. V trimming: 2 bases; J trimming: 0 bases; junction bases outside the gene matches: 4. DNA of the CDR3: TGTGCCAGCAGTTACGAGAGGACTAGCGGGAGGGACCAAGAGACCCAGTACTTC. Its protein product is CASSYERTSGRDQETQYF.

The count of this clonotype is one. The chain has TRBV4-3 and TRBJ2-7; 8 bases are a match to TRBD1. The germline V gene encodes CDR1 LGHNA and CDR2 YSLEER. The CDR3 spans 15 residues. V lost 2 bases to trimming and J lost 5 bases; unmatched junction nucleotides: 8. The CDR3 DNA reads as TGCGCCAGCAGCCAACCTGACAGGGGCCCGAACGAGCAGTACTTC. As protein: CASSQPDRGPNEQYF.

The sample holds a few counts of this clonotype. J is TRBJ1-5 and V is TRBV2, with D unresolved. Germline V lookup: CDR1 SNHLY, CDR2 FYNNEI. The CDR3 loop spans 15 amino acids. Trimming removed 6 bases at V and 3 bases at J, with 15 bases between. The CDR3: CASSAGETSNQPQHF. The CDR3 DNA is TGTGCCAGCAGCGCGGGCGAAACTTCCAATCAGCCCCAGCATTTT.

The J gene is TRBJ1-4, the V gene TRBV2; TRBD1 agrees at 7 bases. CDR3 length: 15 amino acids. The V segment lost 3 bases and the J segment 5 bases; nucleotides outside the gene matches: 6. Germline CDR1 is SNHLY and CDR2 is FYNNEI. This CDR3 is CASSDRGGRNEKLFF. DNA for the CDR3: TGTGCCAGCAGTGACAGGGGGGGACGAAATGAAAAACTGTTTTTT.